The 32 T cell receptor beta chains listed next were all sequenced from one sample in a study of T cells after yellow fever vaccination. From the 5' RACE reads, TCRdb called clonotypes with MiXCR, one entry per CDR3 protein. This table has about 340,000 distinct CDR3 sequences, 4% appearing once. Here the sequenced sample was PBMCs, taken 5 days after the yellow fever booster vaccination. The origin of the receptors is a man aged 18 to 29 who received the YFV17D yellow fever vaccine.

The chain has TRBV19 and TRBJ2-3; TRBD2 matches 9 bases. Per germline, CDR1 LNHDA and CDR2 SQIVND (reference sequence). V shed 4 bases and J 4 bases; nucleotides not matched to a gene: 9. This CDR3 contains 16 residues. The CDR3 region is CASSSDTRGGADTQYF. Written as DNA, the CDR3 is TGTGCCAGTAGTAGTGATACGCGGGGGGGCGCAGATACGCAGTATTTT.

This clonotype was counted at least ten times. This chain joins TRBV4-3 and TRBJ2-7, with 7 positions matching TRBD2. V lost 1 base and J lost 7; bases outside the gene matches: 13. Germline V gives CDR1 LGHNA, CDR2 YSLEER. The CDR3 length is 16 residues. The CDR3 DNA reads as TGCGCCAGCAGCCAAGGGAGCGGGGTGCTTGAGGTAGAGCAGTACTTC. Its protein product is CASSQGSGVLEVEQYF.

This sequence joins TRBV5-4 and TRBJ2-3; 7 bases map to TRBD2. In germline, CDR1 is SGHNT, CDR2 YYREEE (reference sequence). The CDR3 extends over 15 amino acids. V dropped 1 base and J dropped 4; count of bases not matched to a gene: 6. DNA of the CDR3: TGTGCCAGCAGCTTGACAGCCAGCGGGGCAGATACGCAGTATTTT. This encodes CASSLTASGADTQYF.

This clonotype occurred a few times. J is TRBJ1-1 and V is TRBV6-2 or TRBV6-3; no clear D gene. Germline V lookup: CDR1 MNHEY, CDR2 SVGEGT. The CDR3 runs 13 residues. Trimming left V 6 bases short and J 1 base short, with 9 bases between. The CDR3 nucleotides read TGTGCCAGCAGAATAGACTGGAACACTGAAGCTTTCTTT. Translated, it gives CASRIDWNTEAFF.

The chain joins TRBV6-2 or TRBV6-3 to TRBJ1-2; D unresolved. V lost 2 bases to trimming and J lost 5 bases, with 12 bases between them. The CDR3 extends over 14 amino acids. Germline V CDR1 and CDR2: MNHEY, SVGEGT. In DNA form, the CDR3 reads TGTGCCAGCAGTTACGACGCAGGCGGGTATGGCTACACCTTC. This sequence encodes CASSYDAGGYGYTF.

Concerning this clonotype: This may come from a read error, since a much larger clone is one base off. This chain uses TRBV4-1 with TRBJ2-3; 8 nucleotides align to TRBD1. The CDR3 sequence is 15 residues long. CDR1 and CDR2 from the germline V gene are MGHRA and YSYEKL. CDR3 residues: CASSQLDREADTQCF. As DNA, the CDR3 is TGCGCCAGCAGCCAGCTGGACAGGGAGGCAGATACGCAGTGTTTT.

In this sample, this clonotype turned up many times. The chain uses TRBV20-1 and TRBJ2-1; 9 bases line up with TRBD2. J was trimmed by 7 bases and V by 2 bases; bases with no gene match: 3. The CDR3 covers 13 residues. The germline V gene has CDR1 DFQATT and CDR2 SNEGSKA (reference sequence). Written as DNA, the CDR3 is TGCAGTGCTAGACGGCTAGCGGGAAATGAGCAGTTCTTC. It is translated as CSARRLAGNEQFF.

In this sample, this clonotype turned up a few times. One end of the junction fails to match germline, which may point to a read error. The V and J genes are TRBV15 and TRBJ1-4; 7 nucleotides match TRBD1. From germline, CDR1 is LNHNV and CDR2 YYDKDF (reference sequence). The CDR3 has 14 residues. Here the CDR3 DNA reads TGTGCCACCAGCAGGAGAAATCCCGACAGGGAGACCATTTTT. Translation: CATSRRNPDRETIF.

This clonotype was seen many times. This chain joins TRBV27 and TRBJ2-7; D is perhaps TRBD2 (5 bases). The CDR3 has 15 amino acids. Between the trimmed V and J ends, which lost 5 bases and 7 bases, there was a span of 21 bases. The germline V gene encodes CDR1 MNHEY and CDR2 SMNVEV (reference sequence). For the CDR3, the DNA is TGTGCCAGCAGTCGTACACCGGGGTCCGGTAGGGAGCAGTACTTC. It specifies CASSRTPGSGREQYF.

This clonotype was seen a few times. The chain combines TRBV5-1 with TRBJ2-5; D gene ambiguous. The CDR3 extends over 15 amino acids. Trimming shortened V by 0 bases and J by 5 bases, and 14 bases separated the two germline ends. Germline V lookup: CDR1 SGHRS, CDR2 YFSETQ. This CDR3 is CASSLGPRTEETQYF. CDR3 coding DNA: TGCGCCAGCAGCTTGGGACCGAGGACGGAGGAGACCCAGTACTTC. The variable domain in full, completed from reference TRBV5-1 and TRBJ2-5, reads KAGVTQTPRYLIKTRGQQVTLSCSPISGHRSVSWYQQTPGQGLQFLFEYFSETQRNKGNFPGRFSGRQFSNSRSEMNVSTLELGDSALYLCASSLGPRTEETQYFGPGTRLLVL.

This clonotype appeared many times. The chain is built from TRBV29-1 and TRBJ2-1; 7 nucleotides match TRBD2. CDR3 size: 16 residues. The ends lost 6 bases at V and 4 bases at J; junction bases unmatched: 15. The germline gives CDR1 SQVTM, CDR2 ANQGSEA. The CDR3 sequence is CSVAESSGAYYNEQFF. The CDR3 DNA reads as TGCAGCGTGGCCGAATCTAGCGGCGCTTATTACAATGAGCAGTTCTTC.

The chain employs TRBV2 and TRBJ1-3; D is ambiguous. CDR1 is SNHLY and CDR2 is FYNNEI in the germline V gene. CDR3 length: 14 amino acids. Trimming removed 6 bases at V and 0 bases at J, with 9 bases between. CDR3 in amino acids: CASRGGFSGNTIYF. The CDR3 DNA reads TGTGCCAGCAGAGGCGGATTCTCTGGAAACACCATATATTTT.

This clonotype was counted between two and nine times. The chain couples TRBV6-5 to TRBJ2-7, with 9 bases identical to TRBD1. V gave up 5 bases and J gave up 4 bases; unmatched junction bases: 9. The CDR3 loop spans 15 amino acids. Germline V lookup: CDR1 MNHEY, CDR2 SVGAGI. As DNA, the CDR3 is TGTGCCAGCAGTATACGCGGGACAGGGAGGTACGAGCAGTACTTC. Encoded protein: CASSIRGTGRYEQYF.

The CDR3 DNA sequence: TGTGCCAGCAGCGTGACCCCGAATGAAAAACTGTTTTTT. Its protein is CASSVTPNEKLFF. The chain combines TRBV9 with TRBJ1-4; D call uncertain. CDR1 and CDR2 from the germline V gene are SGDLS and YYNGEE. This CDR3 is 13 amino acids long. Trimming took 2 bases from V and 5 from J, leaving 7 bases between them.

The chain couples TRBV24-1 to TRBJ2-4; D unclear. Germline V gene sequence: CDR1 KGHDR, CDR2 SFDVKD. The CDR3 extends over 12 amino acids. V dropped 9 bases and J dropped 6 bases, with 11 bases sitting between them. The CDR3 loop reads CATFWALNIQYF. In nucleotides, the CDR3 is TGTGCCACCTTCTGGGCCCTAAACATTCAGTACTTC.

This rearrangement joins TRBV7-2 to TRBJ2-1; TRBD1 matches at 7 bases. The CDR3 extends over 13 amino acids. After removal of 5 bases from V and 8 bases from J, the junction contained 6 bases not matched to a gene. Germline V CDR1 and CDR2: SGHTA, FQGNSA. CDR3 DNA: TGTGCCAGCAGCCGCAAGACAGGGCATGAGCAGTTCTTC. This gives the protein CASSRKTGHEQFF.

The table lists this clonotype with many counts. The chain uses TRBV5-1 and TRBJ2-2; D is tentatively TRBD1 or TRBD2 (5 bases each). Trimming shortened V by 3 bases and J by 2 bases, and 11 bases separated the two germline ends. Germline V gives CDR1 SGHRS, CDR2 YFSETQ. The CDR3 is 15 residues long. The DNA for the CDR3 is TGCGCCAGCAGCTGGGGGAACAGTAACACCGGGGAGCTGTTTTTT. Protein product: CASSWGNSNTGELFF.

The rearrangement joins TRBV5-1 to TRBJ2-3; D is perhaps TRBD1 (6 bases). The CDR3 loop spans 15 amino acids. Trimming left V 4 bases short and J 3 bases short, with 15 bases between. The germline gives CDR1 SGHRS, CDR2 YFSETQ. Here the CDR3 DNA reads TGCGCCAGCAGCCAGGGGCCCCTAACGACAGATACGCAGTATTTT. Protein product: CASSQGPLTTDTQYF.

This clonotype was picked up many times. The rearrangement uses TRBV7-8 and TRBJ1-1; D not certain. The CDR3 runs to 15 residues. The V end lost 0 bases, the J end lost 3 bases, and 11 bases lay between the germline ends. Germline CDR1 is SGHVS and CDR2 is FQNEAQ. The CDR3 here is CASSLARGIHTEAFF. The DNA of the CDR3 is TGTGCCAGCAGCTTAGCTCGGGGAATTCACACTGAAGCTTTCTTT.

This clonotype was seen repeatedly, ten times or more. The DNA of the CDR3 is TGTGCCAGCACCCTAGGACAGTCTAATTCACCCCTCCACTTT. Translating it yields CASTLGQSNSPLHF. This rearrangement joins TRBV12-3 or TRBV12-4 to TRBJ1-6; tentative D call: TRBD1 (6 bases). The CDR3 totals 14 residues. Trimming took off 7 bases at V and 6 bases at J, with 13 bases between the two ends.

The J gene is TRBJ2-7, the V gene TRBV21-1; the table calls TRBD1, which could not be checked here. TRBV21-1 constitutes a pseudogene. The CDR3 is 15 residues long. CDR3 protein: CASSKPPGHRYEQFV. CDR3 sequence (DNA): TGTGCCAGCAGCAAACCACCGGGACACCGCTACGAGCAGTTCGTC.

This clonotype occurred a few times. The chain couples TRBV28 to TRBJ1-3; D remains unclear. Trimming removed 8 bases from V and 0 bases from J, with 11 bases in between. The CDR3 has 14 residues. Germline V gene data show CDR1 as MDHEN and CDR2 as SYDVKM. The CDR3 nucleotides are TGTGCCAGCGAGGCGGGAGGCTCTGGAAACACCATATATTTT. Amino acids: CASEAGGSGNTIYF.

The sample holds many counts of this clonotype. The chain carries TRBV18 and TRBJ1-4; D is undetermined. Trimming left V 5 bases short and J 7 bases short, with 11 bases between. This CDR3 has 13 amino acids. Per the germline V gene, CDR1 is KGHSH and CDR2 is LQKENI. The CDR3 loop is CASSVGRTEKLFF. The DNA of the CDR3 is TGTGCCAGCTCAGTCGGACGGACTGAAAAACTGTTTTTT.

CDR3 nucleotide sequence: TGTGCCAGCAGTCATTCTGGCGGGGAGCTGTTTTTT. This encodes CASSHSGGELFF. The chain recombines TRBV5-5 with TRBJ2-2; D unresolved. The CDR3 length is 12 residues. The V end lost 5 bases, the J end lost 7 bases, and 9 bases lay between the germline ends. In germline, CDR1 is SGHKS, CDR2 YYEKEE (reference sequence).

J is TRBJ1-3 and V is TRBV7-9, with unresolved D. Per the germline V gene, CDR1 is SEHNR and CDR2 is FQNEAQ (reference sequence). This CDR3 contains 15 residues. The V and J ends lost 3 bases and 0 bases respectively, with 9 bases between them. The CDR3 DNA reads TGTGCCAGCAGCTTGCCGGTTAGCTCTGGAAACACCATATATTTT. It is translated as CASSLPVSSGNTIYF. Full variable domain (rest looked up from reference TRBV7-9 and TRBJ1-3): DTGVSQNPRHKITKRGQNVTFRCDPISEHNRLYWYRQTLGQGPEFLTYFQNEAQLEKSRLLSDRFSAERPKGSFSTLEIQRTEQGDSAMYLCASSLPVSSGNTIYFGEGSWLTVV.

This clonotype was observed a few times. The rearrangement joins TRBV25-1 to TRBJ2-7; 7 bases align to TRBD1. V lost 2 bases to trimming and J lost 1 base; unmatched junction nucleotides: 2. The CDR3 totals 14 residues. Germline V CDR1 and CDR2: MGHDK, SYGVNS. The CDR3 here is CASSEGGQSYEQYF. The CDR3 DNA sequence: TGTGCCAGCAGTGAAGGGGGACAGTCCTACGAGCAGTACTTC.

This clonotype has only a few counts. The rearrangement links TRBV30 to TRBJ2-1, with 7 bases that match TRBD2. This CDR3 is 13 amino acids long. Germline-derived CDR1 and CDR2 are GTSNPN and SVGIG (reference sequence). Germline trimming cut 0 bases from V and 8 bases from J; bases unmatched to any gene: 4. The CDR3 nucleotides are TGTGCCTGGAGTGTACTGGGAGGGGATGAGCAGTTCTTC. Its protein is CAWSVLGGDEQFF.

The chain recombines TRBV5-1 with TRBJ1-5; 8 nucleotides match TRBD1. CDR3 length equals 14 residues. With V trimmed by 4 bases and J by 7 bases, 7 bases remained unmatched. Germline CDR1 SGHRS, CDR2 YFSETQ. CDR3 sequence (DNA): TGCGCCAGCAGCCAAGGGACAGGAGGACAGCCCCAGCATTTT. The encoded protein is CASSQGTGGQPQHF.

This clonotype has only a few counts. The rearrangement joins TRBV5-1 to TRBJ1-2; no firm D call. The CDR3 is made up of 14 amino acids. The V gene lost 1 base and the J gene lost 4 bases, with 11 bases spanning the gap. Germline assignment: CDR1 SGHRS and CDR2 YFSETQ. The CDR3 bases are TGCGCCAGCAGCTTGCCTGAGACGGCCTATGGCTACACCTTC. Protein: CASSLPETAYGYTF.

This clonotype was seen many times. The chain combines TRBV11-2 with TRBJ1-2; possible D gene TRBD1, 6 bases. The CDR3 spans 14 residues. The V gene lost 1 base and the J gene lost 7 bases, with 13 bases spanning the gap. Germline assignment: CDR1 SGHAT and CDR2 FQNNGV. The CDR3, as DNA: TGTGCCAGCAGCTTAGTCCCAGGGGATGGTGGCTACACCTTC. It yields the protein CASSLVPGDGGYTF.

This clonotype was seen only a few times. The CDR3 protein is CASSQDDRVSPEAFF. The CDR3 DNA reads as TGCGCCAGCAGCCAAGATGACAGGGTGTCGCCTGAAGCTTTCTTT. This chain links TRBV4-3 with TRBJ1-1; 7 positions match TRBD1. V dropped 0 bases and J dropped 6; count of bases not matched to a gene: 7. In germline, CDR1 is LGHNA, CDR2 YSLEER. CDR3 length equals 15 residues.

The gene calls are TRBV20-1 and TRBJ2-5; 9 positions agree with TRBD2. The CDR3 contains 16 residues. V was clipped by 3 bases and J by 5 bases; unmatched bases: 13. Per the germline V gene, CDR1 is DFQATT and CDR2 is SNEGSKA (reference sequence). CDR3 amino acids: CSASWSRGGRLETQYF. CDR3 coding DNA: TGCAGTGCTAGTTGGTCGCGGGGGGGCCGACTGGAGACCCAGTACTTC.